The source of this T cell receptor beta chain is a study of vaccination and CD4 T cells after COVID-19. About the study: Samples after vaccination came a median approximately 73 days past dose two, ranging 14 to 241.

With regard to this clonotype: Its antigen remains unidentified.

The germline gives CDR1 LNHNV, CDR2 YYDKDF (reference sequence). The CDR3 totals 13 residues. V shed 3 bases, J shed 3 bases, and the junction held 1 base outside the gene matches. Oncomine TCR Beta short-read sequencing was applied to DNA from cultured CD4+ T cells. Each CDR3 protein gets one entry after TCRdb re-called the PCR reads with MiXCR. The data contain some 13,000 distinct CDR3 sequences, approximately 74% of them singletons. Described treatment: roughly nine-day PBMC culture with coronavirus spike peptide pools or control peptides (ViraFEST assay). Sequencing was performed on CD4+ T cells from blood, cultured in vitro. The chain uses TRBV15 and TRBJ1-1; 7 positions agree with TRBD1. This sequence originates from a human donor who had recovered from COVID-19. The DNA of the CDR3 is TGTGCCACCAGCAGGACAGGGTACACTGAAGCTTTCTTT. It translates to CATSRTGYTEAFF. Full variable domain (remainder filled in from reference TRBV15 and TRBJ1-1): DAMVIQNPRYQVTQFGKPVTLSCSQTLNHNVMYWYQQKSSQAPKLLFHYYDKDFNNEADTPDNFQSRRPNTSFCFLDIRSPGLGDTAMYLCATSRTGYTEAFFGQGTRLTVV.